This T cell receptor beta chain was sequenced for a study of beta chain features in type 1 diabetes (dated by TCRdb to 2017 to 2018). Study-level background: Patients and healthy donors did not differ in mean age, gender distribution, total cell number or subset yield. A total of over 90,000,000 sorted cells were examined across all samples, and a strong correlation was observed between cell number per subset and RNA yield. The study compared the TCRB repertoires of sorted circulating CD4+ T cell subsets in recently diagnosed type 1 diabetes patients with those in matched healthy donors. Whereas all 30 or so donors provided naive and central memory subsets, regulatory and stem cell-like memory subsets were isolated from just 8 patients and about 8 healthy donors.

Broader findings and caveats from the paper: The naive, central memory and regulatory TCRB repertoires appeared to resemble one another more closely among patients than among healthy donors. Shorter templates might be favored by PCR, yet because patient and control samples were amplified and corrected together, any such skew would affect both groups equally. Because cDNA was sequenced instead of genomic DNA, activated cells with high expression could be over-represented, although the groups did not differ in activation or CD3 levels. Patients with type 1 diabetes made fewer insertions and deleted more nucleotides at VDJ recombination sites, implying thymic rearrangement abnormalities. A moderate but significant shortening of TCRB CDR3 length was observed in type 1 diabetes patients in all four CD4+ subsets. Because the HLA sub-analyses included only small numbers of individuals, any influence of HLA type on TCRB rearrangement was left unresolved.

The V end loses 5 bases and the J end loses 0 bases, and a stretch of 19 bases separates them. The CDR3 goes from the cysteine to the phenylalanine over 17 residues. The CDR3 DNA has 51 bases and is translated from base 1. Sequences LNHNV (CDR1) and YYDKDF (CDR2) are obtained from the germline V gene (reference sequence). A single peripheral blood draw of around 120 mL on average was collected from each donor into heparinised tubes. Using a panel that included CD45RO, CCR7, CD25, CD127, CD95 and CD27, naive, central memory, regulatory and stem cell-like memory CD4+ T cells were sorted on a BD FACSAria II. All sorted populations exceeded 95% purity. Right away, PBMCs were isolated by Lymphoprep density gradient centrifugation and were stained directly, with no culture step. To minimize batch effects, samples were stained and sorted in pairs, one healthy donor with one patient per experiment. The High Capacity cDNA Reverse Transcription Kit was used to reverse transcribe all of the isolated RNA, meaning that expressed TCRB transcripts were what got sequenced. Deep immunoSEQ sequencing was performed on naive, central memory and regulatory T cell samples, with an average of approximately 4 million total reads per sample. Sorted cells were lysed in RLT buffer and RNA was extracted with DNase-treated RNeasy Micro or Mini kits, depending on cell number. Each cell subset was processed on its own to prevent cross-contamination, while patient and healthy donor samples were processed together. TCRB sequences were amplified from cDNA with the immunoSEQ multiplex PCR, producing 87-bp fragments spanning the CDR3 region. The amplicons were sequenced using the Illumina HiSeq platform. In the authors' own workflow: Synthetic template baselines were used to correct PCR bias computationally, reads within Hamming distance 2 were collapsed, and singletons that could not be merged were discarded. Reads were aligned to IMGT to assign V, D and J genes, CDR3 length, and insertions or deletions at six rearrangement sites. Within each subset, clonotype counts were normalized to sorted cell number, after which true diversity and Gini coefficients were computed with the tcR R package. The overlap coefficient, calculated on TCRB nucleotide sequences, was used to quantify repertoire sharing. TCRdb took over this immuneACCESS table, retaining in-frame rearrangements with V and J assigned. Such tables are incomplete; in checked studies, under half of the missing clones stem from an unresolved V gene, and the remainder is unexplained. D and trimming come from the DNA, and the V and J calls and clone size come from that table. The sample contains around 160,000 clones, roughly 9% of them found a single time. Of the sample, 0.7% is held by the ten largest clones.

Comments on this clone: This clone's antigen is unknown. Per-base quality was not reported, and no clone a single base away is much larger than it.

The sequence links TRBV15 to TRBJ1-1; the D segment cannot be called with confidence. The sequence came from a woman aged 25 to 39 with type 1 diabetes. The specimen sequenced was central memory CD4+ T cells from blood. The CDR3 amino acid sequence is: CATSPSSSPTVNTEAFF. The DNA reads TGTGCCACCAGCCCTAGTAGTTCGCCTACGGTGAACACTGAAGCTTTCTTT.